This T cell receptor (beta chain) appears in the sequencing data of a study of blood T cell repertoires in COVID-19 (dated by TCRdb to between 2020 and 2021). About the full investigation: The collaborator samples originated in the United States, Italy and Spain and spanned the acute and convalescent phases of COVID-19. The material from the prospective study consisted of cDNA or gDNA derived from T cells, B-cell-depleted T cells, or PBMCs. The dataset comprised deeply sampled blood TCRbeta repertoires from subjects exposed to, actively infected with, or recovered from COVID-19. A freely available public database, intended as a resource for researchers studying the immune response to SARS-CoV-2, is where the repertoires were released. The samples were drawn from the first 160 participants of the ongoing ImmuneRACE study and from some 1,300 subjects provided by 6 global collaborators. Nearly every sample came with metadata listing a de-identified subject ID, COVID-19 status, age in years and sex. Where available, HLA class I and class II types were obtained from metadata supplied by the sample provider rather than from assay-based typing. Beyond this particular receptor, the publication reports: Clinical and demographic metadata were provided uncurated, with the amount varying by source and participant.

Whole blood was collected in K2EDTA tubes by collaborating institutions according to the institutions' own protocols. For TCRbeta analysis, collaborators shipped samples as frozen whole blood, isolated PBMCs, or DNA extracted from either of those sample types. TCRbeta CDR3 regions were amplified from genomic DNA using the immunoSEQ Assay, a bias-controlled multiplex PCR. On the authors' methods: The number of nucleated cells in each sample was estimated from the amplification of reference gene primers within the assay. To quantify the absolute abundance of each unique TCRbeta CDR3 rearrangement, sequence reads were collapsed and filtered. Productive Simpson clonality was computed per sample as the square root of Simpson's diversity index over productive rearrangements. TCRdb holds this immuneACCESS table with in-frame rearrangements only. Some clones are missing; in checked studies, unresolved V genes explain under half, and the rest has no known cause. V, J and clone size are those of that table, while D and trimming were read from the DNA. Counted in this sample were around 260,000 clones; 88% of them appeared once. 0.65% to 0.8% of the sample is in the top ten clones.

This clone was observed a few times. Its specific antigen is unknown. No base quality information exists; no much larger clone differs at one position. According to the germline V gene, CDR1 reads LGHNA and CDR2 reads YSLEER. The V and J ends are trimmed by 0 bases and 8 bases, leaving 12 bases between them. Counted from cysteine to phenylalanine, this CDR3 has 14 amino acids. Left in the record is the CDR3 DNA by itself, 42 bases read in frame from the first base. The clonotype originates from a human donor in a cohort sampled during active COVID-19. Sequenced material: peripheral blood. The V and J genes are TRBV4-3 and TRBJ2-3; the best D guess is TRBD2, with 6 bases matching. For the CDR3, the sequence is CASSQEEGLGTQYF. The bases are TGCGCCAGCAGCCAAGAGGAGGGGTTAGGTACGCAGTATTTT.